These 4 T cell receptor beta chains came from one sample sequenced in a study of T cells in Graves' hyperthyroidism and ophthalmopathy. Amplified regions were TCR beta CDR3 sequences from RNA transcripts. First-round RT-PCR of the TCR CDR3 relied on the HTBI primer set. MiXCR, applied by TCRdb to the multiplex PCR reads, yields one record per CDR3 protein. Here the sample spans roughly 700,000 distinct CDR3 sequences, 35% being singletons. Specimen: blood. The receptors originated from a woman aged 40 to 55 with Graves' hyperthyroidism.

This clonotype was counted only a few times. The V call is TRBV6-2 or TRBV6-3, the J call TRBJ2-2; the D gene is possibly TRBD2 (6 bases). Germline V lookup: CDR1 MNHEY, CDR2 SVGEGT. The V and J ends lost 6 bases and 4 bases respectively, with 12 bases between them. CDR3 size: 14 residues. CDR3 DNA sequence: TGTGCCAGCAGCCGACTAGACGCCACCGGGGAGCTGTTTTTT. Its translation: CASSRLDATGELFF.

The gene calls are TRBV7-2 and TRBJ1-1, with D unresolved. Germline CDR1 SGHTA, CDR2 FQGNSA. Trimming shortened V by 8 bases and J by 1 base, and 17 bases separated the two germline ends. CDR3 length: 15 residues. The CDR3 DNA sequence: TGTGCCAGCGCTCCTACCCGGGGTGAGAACACTGAAGCTTTCTTT. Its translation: CASAPTRGENTEAFF.

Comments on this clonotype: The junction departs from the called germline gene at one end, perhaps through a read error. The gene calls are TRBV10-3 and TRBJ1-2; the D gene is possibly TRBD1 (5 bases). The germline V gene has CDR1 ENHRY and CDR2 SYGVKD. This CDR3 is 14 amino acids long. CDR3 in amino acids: CASSGGPGRDGYTF. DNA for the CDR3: TGTGCCAGCAGTGGGGGACCGGGTAGAGATGGCTACACCTTC.

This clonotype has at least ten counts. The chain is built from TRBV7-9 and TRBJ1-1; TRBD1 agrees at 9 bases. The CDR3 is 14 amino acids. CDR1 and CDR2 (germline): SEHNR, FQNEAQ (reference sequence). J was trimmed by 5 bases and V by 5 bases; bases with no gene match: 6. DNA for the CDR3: TGTGCCAGCAGCCGACAGGGGGGAGGGACTGAAGCTTTCTTT. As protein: CASSRQGGGTEAFF.